These 18 T cell receptor beta chains were all obtained from the same sample, sequenced in a study of OX40 agonist ivuxolimab in advanced cancers. Assay used: immunoSEQ multiplex PCR; TCRdb lists only in-frame clones, some missing. The sample has more than 50,000 clones, approximately 90% seen once. The material was CD4+ or CD8+ T cells sorted from blood, obtained in a trial of the OX40 agonist ivuxolimab. Receptors originate from an adult with an advanced solid tumor such as melanoma, head and neck, liver or kidney cancer.

The chain recombines TRBV28 with TRBJ2-7; maybe TRBD1 (5 bases). In germline, CDR1 is MDHEN, CDR2 SYDVKM. V was pared by 2 bases and J by 7 bases, with 18 bases between. The CDR3 totals 15 residues. The CDR3 DNA follows: TGTGCCAGCAGTTTACGCCCCCAGGGCAAAGGGGAGCAGTACTTC. It codes for CASSLRPQGKGEQYF.

The V gene is TRBV6-5, the J gene TRBJ2-7; no clear D gene. The CDR3 has 15 residues. CDR1 MNHEY and CDR2 SVGAGI come from the germline V gene. Trimming left V 5 bases short and J 0 bases short, with 14 bases between. The CDR3 sequence is CASSPQSASSYEQYF. The CDR3 nucleotides read TGTGCCAGCAGTCCCCAGAGCGCGAGCTCCTACGAGCAGTACTTC.

The CDR3, as DNA: TGTGCCAGCAGTGCAAGGGGGGACAGCCGCTATGGCTACACCTTC. Translated, it gives CASSARGDSRYGYTF. The chain uses TRBV6-1 and TRBJ1-2; 7 bases match TRBD1. Germline V lookup: CDR1 MNHNS, CDR2 SASEGT. The CDR3 is 15 amino acids. V shed 4 bases, J shed 4 bases, and the junction held 9 bases outside the gene matches.

The genes are TRBV18 and TRBJ2-3; D might be TRBD2 (6 bases). CDR3 length: 13 residues. Germline V CDR1 and CDR2: KGHSH, LQKENI. V lost 3 bases to trimming and J lost 7 bases, with 11 bases between them. CDR3 amino acids: CASSPSRDYTQYF. The CDR3 DNA reads TGTGCCAGCTCACCTTCACGGGACTATACGCAGTATTTT.

This clone was seen a single time. V usage is TRBV2 and J usage is TRBJ2-2, with 8 bases matching TRBD2. V gave up 6 bases and J gave up 4 bases; unmatched junction bases: 7. Germline V gene sequence: CDR1 SNHLY, CDR2 FYNNEI. The CDR3 consists of 15 residues. The CDR3 DNA sequence: TGTGCCAGCAGGGTTTCCGGGGGGGGCACCGGGGAGCTGTTTTTT. Its translation: CASRVSGGGTGELFF.

This chain connects TRBV28 to TRBJ1-5, with 12 bases that match TRBD1. The J segment lost 7 bases and the V segment lost 5 bases, leaving 9 bases of the junction unmatched. Germline values: CDR1 MDHEN, CDR2 SYDVKM. The CDR3 contains 16 residues. The chain's CDR3 is CASSDPGQGAGQPQHF. Here the CDR3 DNA reads TGTGCCAGCAGTGATCCGGGACAGGGGGCAGGGCAGCCCCAGCATTTT.

The chain carries TRBV15 and TRBJ2-3, with 8 bases aligning to TRBD1. The ends lost 3 bases at V and 0 bases at J; junction bases unmatched: 11. CDR3 length: 18 residues. CDR1 is LNHNV and CDR2 is YYDKDF in the germline V gene (reference sequence). The CDR3 protein is CATSSSVLRDRSTDTQYF. The CDR3 DNA is TGTGCCACCAGCAGCTCCGTCCTCCGGGACAGGAGCACAGATACGCAGTATTTT. Full variable domain (rest looked up from reference TRBV15 and TRBJ2-3): DAMVIQNPRYQVTQFGKPVTLSCSQTLNHNVMYWYQQKSSQAPKLLFHYYDKDFNNEADTPDNFQSRRPNTSFCFLDIRSPGLGDTAMYLCATSSSVLRDRSTDTQYFGPGTRLTVL.

The J gene is TRBJ2-5, the V gene TRBV2; 8 bases are a match to TRBD1. V shed 2 bases, J shed 2 bases, and the junction held 4 bases outside the gene matches. This CDR3 is 15 amino acids long. CDR1 and CDR2 (germline): SNHLY, FYNNEI. CDR3 nucleotide sequence: TGTGCCAGCAGTGAATGGCAGGGGGCACAAGAGACCCAGTACTTC. Protein product: CASSEWQGAQETQYF.

The chain joins TRBV29-1 to TRBJ1-4; tentatively, D is TRBD1 (5 bases). Deletions cut 4 bases from V and 5 bases from J, with 11 bases between. This CDR3 has 13 amino acids. CDR1 and CDR2 (germline): SQVTM, ANQGSEA. CDR3 bases: TGCAGCGTTGTCGACAGCCCGAATGAAAAACTGTTTTTT. Protein: CSVVDSPNEKLFF.

The chain recombines TRBV7-9 with TRBJ2-3; 10 bases are a match to TRBD1. Germline V gene data show CDR1 as SEHNR and CDR2 as FQNEAQ (reference sequence). Trimming cost V 5 bases and J 6 bases; bases outside gene matches: 8. The CDR3 is 15 amino acids. The CDR3 DNA reads TGTGCCAGCAGCCCTGGGACAGGGGAGGCGGATACGCAGTATTTT. Its protein product is CASSPGTGEADTQYF.

CDR3 in DNA: TGTGCCAGCAGCTTAGTCCTAGTAGCCTACGAGCAGTACTTC. Residues: CASSLVLVAYEQYF. The rearrangement uses TRBV7-2 and TRBJ2-7, with D unresolved. The germline V gene has CDR1 SGHTA and CDR2 FQGNSA. Trimming shortened V by 1 base and J by 2 bases, and 9 bases separated the two germline ends. CDR3 length: 14 residues.

The chain recombines TRBV19 with TRBJ1-4; D is unclear. Per the germline V gene, CDR1 is LNHDA and CDR2 is SQIVND (reference sequence). V lost 5 bases to trimming and J lost 0 bases, with 13 bases between them. The CDR3 is 16 residues long. CDR3 DNA: TGTGCCAGTAGTTCGACGCTCCGCGCAACTAATGAAAAACTGTTTTTT. Translated, it gives CASSSTLRATNEKLFF.

This chain connects TRBV5-1 to TRBJ1-2, with 10 nucleotides matching TRBD1. This CDR3 region has 18 residues. Unmatched junction bases numbered 13, after V lost 1 base and J lost 4 bases. CDR1 and CDR2 from the germline V gene are SGHRS and YFSETQ. The CDR3 DNA reads TGCGCCAGCAGCTTGACACGGGACAGGGGCCGTTGGGTCTATGGCTACACCTTC. It translates to CASSLTRDRGRWVYGYTF.

CDR3: CASSFQFVDTDTQYF. The CDR3 coding sequence is TGTGCCAGCAGCTTCCAGTTTGTAGACACAGATACGCAGTATTTT. This chain uses TRBV7-9 with TRBJ2-3; D remains unclear. The CDR3 spans 15 residues. V lost 3 bases, J lost 2 bases, and 12 bases lay in between. Per the germline V gene, CDR1 is SEHNR and CDR2 is FQNEAQ (reference sequence).

CDR3: CASSNTARAGTEAFF. The CDR3, as DNA: TGTGCCAGCAGTAATACCGCCCGGGCTGGCACTGAAGCTTTCTTT. The V and J genes are TRBV6-1 and TRBJ1-1; D gene unclear. The CDR3 covers 15 residues. Trimming took 5 bases from V and 4 from J, leaving 17 bases between them. CDR1 and CDR2 from the germline V gene are MNHNS and SASEGT.

The chain is built from TRBV28 and TRBJ2-5, with D possibly matching TRBD1 (5 bases). CDR3 length: 16 residues. Germline CDR1 and CDR2: MDHEN and SYDVKM. Trimming stripped 4 bases from V and 0 bases from J, with 15 bases between. The CDR3: CASSSPAGRYQETQYF. CDR3 DNA: TGTGCCAGCAGTTCCCCCGCAGGGCGCTACCAAGAGACCCAGTACTTC.

The CDR3 region is CSVGSRITYNEQFF. Written as DNA, the CDR3 is TGCAGCGTTGGTTCTCGGATTACCTACAATGAGCAGTTCTTC. V is TRBV29-1 and J is TRBJ2-1; D remains unclear. The CDR3 is 14 amino acids. Per germline, CDR1 SQVTM and CDR2 ANQGSEA. V lost 4 bases to trimming and J lost 2 bases, with 12 bases between them.

This chain connects TRBV15 to TRBJ1-1; weak D call: TRBD1 (5 bases). Deletions cut 2 bases from V and 3 bases from J, with 7 bases between. Germline V CDR1 and CDR2: LNHNV, YYDKDF (reference sequence). The CDR3 totals 13 residues. CDR3 sequence reads: CATSRLRDTEAFF. CDR3 nucleotides: TGTGCCACCAGCAGACTCAGGGACACTGAAGCTTTCTTT.